A single sample gave rise to the 3 T cell receptor beta chains below, sequenced in a study of shared clonotypes between healthy human individuals. CD8 cells regarded as naive lacked CD45RO, were positively chosen for CCR7, and omitted terminally differentiated effector memory CD45RA+ cells. Using immunoSEQ multiplex PCR, the repertoire was profiled, and TCRdb retains in-frame clones only, with some absent. The sample carries millions of clones, approximately 94% recorded once. The sample consisted of naive CD8+ T cells from PBMCs. The source of these receptors is a man between 18 and 35 years old in good health. Some clones in this sample may be carry-over from other donors' samples.

DNA for the CDR3: TGTGCCACCAGCAGAGATGTTGGGCGACTAGCGGGAGGGCCCGGGTACAATGAGCAGTTCTTC. This encodes CATSRDVGRLAGGPGYNEQFF. The J gene is TRBJ2-1, the V gene TRBV15, with 14 bases matching TRBD2. CDR3 length: 21 amino acids. Germline-derived CDR1 and CDR2 are LNHNV and YYDKDF (reference sequence). Trimming cost V 0 bases and J 4 bases; bases outside gene matches: 14.

This rearrangement joins TRBV7-2 to TRBJ2-1, with D tentatively TRBD1 (5 bases). The CDR3 contains 15 residues. Trimming took off 0 bases at V and 6 bases at J, with 12 bases between the two ends. CDR1 is SGHTA and CDR2 is FQGNSA in the germline V gene. CDR3 region: CASSLAPGSANEQFF. In DNA, the CDR3 is TGTGCCAGCAGCTTAGCCCCAGGGTCGGCCAATGAGCAGTTCTTC.

This chain joins TRBV5-1 and TRBJ1-3; 8 positions match TRBD1. Germline assignment: CDR1 SGHRS and CDR2 YFSETQ. There are 17 residues in the CDR3. J gave up 1 base and V 5 bases, and 11 bases lay outside the gene matches. This CDR3 is CASSGSGGMRSGNTIYF. As DNA, the CDR3 is TGCGCCAGCAGTGGGTCAGGGGGCATGCGTTCTGGAAACACCATATATTTT.